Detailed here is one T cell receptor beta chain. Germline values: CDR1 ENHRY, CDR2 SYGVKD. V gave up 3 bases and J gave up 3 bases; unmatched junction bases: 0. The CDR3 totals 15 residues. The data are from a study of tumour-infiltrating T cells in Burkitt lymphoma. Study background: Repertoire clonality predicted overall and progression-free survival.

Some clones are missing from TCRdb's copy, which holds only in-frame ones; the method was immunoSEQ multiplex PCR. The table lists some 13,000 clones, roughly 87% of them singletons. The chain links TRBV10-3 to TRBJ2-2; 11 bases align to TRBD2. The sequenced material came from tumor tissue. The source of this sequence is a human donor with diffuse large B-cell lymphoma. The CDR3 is CAISELAGDTGELFF. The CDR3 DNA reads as TGTGCCATCAGTGAACTAGCGGGGGACACCGGGGAGCTGTTTTTT.